The 24 T cell receptor beta chains listed next were all sequenced from one sample in a study of blood T cell repertoires in COVID-19. TCRdb's copy holds only in-frame clones and misses some; the assay was immunoSEQ multiplex PCR. The sample shows approximately 75,000 clones, about 80% of them seen only once. Sequences were obtained from peripheral blood. The origin of the receptors is a man under 40 with COVID-19, enrolled during active disease.

This clone appeared once. The chain is built from TRBV6-5 and TRBJ2-7, with D hard to call. The germline CDR1 and CDR2 sequences are MNHEY and SVGAGI. Trimming took 6 bases from V and 4 from J, leaving 7 bases between them. CDR3 length: 11 amino acids. The CDR3 loop is CASRAVYEQYF. The CDR3 nucleotides are TGTGCCAGCAGAGCCGTATACGAGCAGTACTTC.

The genes are TRBV27 and TRBJ2-7, with unresolved D. Trimming cost V 5 bases and J 3 bases, with 14 bases left between them. Looked up from germline, CDR1 is MNHEY and CDR2 is SMNVEV (reference sequence). The CDR3 spans 14 residues. The CDR3 sequence is CASSGRALYYEQYF. Written as DNA, the CDR3 is TGTGCCAGCAGTGGTCGCGCCCTATACTACGAGCAGTACTTC.

V gene TRBV30 combines with J gene TRBJ1-5; D is ambiguous. Trimming took off 0 bases at V and 5 bases at J, with 11 bases between the two ends. CDR3 length equals 14 residues. Germline V gene sequence: CDR1 GTSNPN, CDR2 SVGIG (reference sequence). CDR3 DNA: TGTGCCTGGAGTGTACTGAACGTCGATCAGCCCCAGCATTTT. It is translated as CAWSVLNVDQPQHF. The full variable domain, in which reference TRBV30 and TRBJ1-5 provide the parts outside the CDR3, is SQTIHQWPATLVQPVGSPLSLECTVEGTSNPNLYWYRQAAGRGLQLLFYSVGIGQISSEVPQNLSASRPQDRQFILSSKKLLLSDSGFYLCAWSVLNVDQPQHFGDGTRLSIL.

The chain combines TRBV28 with TRBJ2-7; maybe TRBD2 (6 bases). Trimming pared 5 bases from V and 4 bases from J, leaving 21 bases between. Per the germline V gene, CDR1 is MDHEN and CDR2 is SYDVKM. CDR3 size: 16 residues. CDR3 region: CASSPGVGRAGYEQYF. The CDR3 nucleotides read TGTGCCAGCAGTCCAGGCGTCGGCAGGGCGGGGTACGAGCAGTACTTC.

The rearrangement links TRBV29-1 to TRBJ2-1; a possible D gene is TRBD1 (6 bases). The CDR3 extends over 16 amino acids. V gave up 7 bases and J gave up 0 bases, with 19 bases separating them. The germline V gene encodes CDR1 SQVTM and CDR2 ANQGSEA. CDR3 residues: CSAKSGAGGSYNEQFF. For the CDR3, the DNA is TGCAGCGCTAAATCAGGGGCCGGTGGCTCCTACAATGAGCAGTTCTTC.

The chain couples TRBV3-1 (or the pseudogene TRBV3-2) to TRBJ2-1; maybe TRBD2 (6 bases). The germline CDR1 and CDR2 sequences are LGHDT and YNNKEL (reference sequence). CDR3 size: 15 residues. V was cut by 6 bases and J by 1 base, with 13 bases left in between. Here the CDR3 DNA reads TGTGCCAGCAGTAACCCTGGGGGGTCCTACAATGAGCAGTTCTTC. Encoded protein: CASSNPGGSYNEQFF.

This clone was seen only once. The chain has TRBV30 and TRBJ1-4; 10 bases line up with TRBD1. This CDR3 has 14 amino acids. The V segment lost 0 bases and the J segment 8 bases; nucleotides outside the gene matches: 3. Looked up from germline, CDR1 is GTSNPN and CDR2 is SVGIG (reference sequence). CDR3 amino acids: CAWSVGTGVEKLFF. CDR3 nucleotide sequence: TGTGCCTGGAGTGTGGGGACAGGGGTGGAAAAACTGTTTTTT.

The CDR3 reads CASSTNAMWDRGNYGYTF. CDR3 in DNA: TGTGCCAGTAGTACTAACGCGATGTGGGACAGGGGGAACTATGGCTACACCTTC. The rearrangement uses TRBV19 and TRBJ1-2; 11 nucleotides align to TRBD1. CDR1 and CDR2 from the germline V gene are LNHDA and SQIVND (reference sequence). V was pared by 4 bases and J by 2 bases, with 12 bases of the junction left unmatched. This CDR3 region has 18 residues. The complete variable domain, with remaining parts taken from reference TRBV19 and TRBJ1-2, reads DGGITQSPKYLFRKEGQNVTLSCEQNLNHDAMYWYRQDPGQGLRLIYYSQIVNDFQKGDIAEGYSVSREKKESFPLTVTSAQKNPTAFYLCASSTNAMWDRGNYGYTFGSGTRLTVV.

The chain couples TRBV29-1 to TRBJ2-7, with 9 bases lining up with TRBD2. V shed 6 bases, J shed 3 bases, and the junction held 15 bases outside the gene matches. CDR1 and CDR2 (germline): SQVTM, ANQGSEA. This CDR3 comprises 16 residues. This chain's CDR3 is CSVLGGSGSPNYEQYF. The CDR3, as DNA: TGCAGCGTCCTAGGGGGTAGCGGGAGCCCTAACTACGAGCAGTACTTC.

In DNA, the CDR3 is TGTGCCACCAGCGGGAGGAGCTCCTACAATGAGCAGTTCTTC. Residues: CATSGRSSYNEQFF. The genes are TRBV15 and TRBJ2-1; a weak D match, TRBD2 (6 bases). The CDR3 loop spans 14 amino acids. Trimming cost V 5 bases and J 0 bases, with 8 bases left between them. CDR1 is LNHNV and CDR2 is YYDKDF in the germline V gene (reference sequence).

The chain has TRBV30 and TRBJ1-1; D is uncertain. Germline CDR1 reads GTSNPN; CDR2 reads SVGIG (reference sequence). Deletions cut 5 bases from V and 4 bases from J, with 23 bases between. This CDR3 contains 16 residues. The CDR3 loop is CAWEEGSAAMGTEAFF. The DNA of the CDR3 is TGTGCCTGGGAAGAGGGCAGCGCAGCTATGGGCACTGAAGCTTTCTTT.

This clone appeared once. The V call is TRBV19, the J call TRBJ1-1, with a possible D match to TRBD1 (6 bases). Deletions cut 8 bases from V and 4 bases from J, with 14 bases between. CDR1 and CDR2 (germline): LNHDA, SQIVND (reference sequence). The CDR3 covers 13 residues. The CDR3 here is CASGSGVGTEAFF. The CDR3 DNA is TGTGCCAGTGGATCAGGGGTCGGCACTGAAGCTTTCTTT.

The chain carries TRBV4-1 and TRBJ1-4, with D perhaps matching TRBD1 (6 bases). V was trimmed by 2 bases and J by 0 bases, leaving 10 bases between them. CDR1 and CDR2 (germline): MGHRA, YSYEKL. The length of the CDR3 is 16 residues. The CDR3 reads CASSQRTVATNEKLFF. The CDR3 DNA reads as TGCGCCAGCAGCCAACGGACAGTTGCAACTAATGAAAAACTGTTTTTT.

At least ten counts were recorded for this clone. The CDR3 region is CASSFRGLEQYF. CDR3 sequence (DNA): TGCGCCAGCAGCTTCAGGGGGCTCGAGCAGTACTTC. The chain carries TRBV5-1 and TRBJ2-7; 8 nucleotides line up with TRBD1. The germline V gene has CDR1 SGHRS and CDR2 YFSETQ. This CDR3 has 12 residues. V shed 2 bases and J 6 bases; nucleotides not matched to a gene: 1.

The chain is built from TRBV28 and TRBJ2-1, with 7 bases aligning to TRBD2. Per germline, CDR1 MDHEN and CDR2 SYDVKM. The CDR3 sequence is 15 residues long. Trimming cost V 1 base and J 5 bases; bases outside gene matches: 5. CDR3 nucleotide sequence: TGTGCCAGCAGTTTATTGCGGGAGAGGAACAATGAGCAGTTCTTC. Its protein product is CASSLLRERNNEQFF.

This chain uses TRBV28 with TRBJ1-4; no definite D call. Germline V gene data show CDR1 as MDHEN and CDR2 as SYDVKM. V gave up 4 bases and J gave up 8 bases, with 8 bases separating them. The CDR3 loop spans 12 amino acids. DNA of the CDR3: TGTGCCAGCAGTTCGAGGTGGGAAAAACTGTTTTTT. This gives the protein CASSSRWEKLFF.

This rearrangement joins TRBV6-1 to TRBJ2-6; no definite D call. This CDR3 comprises 13 residues. With 7 bases removed from V and 0 bases from J, the gap between germline ends came to 4 bases. Germline values: CDR1 MNHNS, CDR2 SASEGT. The CDR3 nucleotides read TGTGCCAGCATTATCTCTGGGGCCAACGTCCTGACTTTC. Translation: CASIISGANVLTF.

This chain joins TRBV6-6 and TRBJ2-5; no firm D call. Germline CDR1 and CDR2: MNHNY and SVGAGI (reference sequence). The ends were cut back, 0 bases at V and 4 bases at J, with 9 bases in the middle. CDR3 size: 14 residues. CDR3 protein: CASSYSAPPETQYF. DNA of the CDR3: TGTGCCAGCAGTTACTCGGCACCCCCAGAGACCCAGTACTTC.

The V and J genes are TRBV14 and TRBJ1-6, with D possibly being TRBD1 (6 bases). V dropped 0 bases and J dropped 10 bases, with 13 bases sitting between them. Germline-derived CDR1 and CDR2 are SGHDN and FVKESK. This CDR3 has 15 residues. This CDR3 is CASSQDPNRASPLHF. The CDR3 region has the DNA TGTGCCAGCAGCCAAGATCCGAACAGGGCCTCACCCCTCCACTTT.

Only a few counts were recorded for this clone. The chain joins TRBV11-1 to TRBJ2-1, with 11 bases aligning to TRBD2. The CDR3 spans 15 residues. J was trimmed by 6 bases and V by 5 bases; bases with no gene match: 6. CDR1 is SGHAT and CDR2 is FQDESV in the germline V gene (reference sequence). CDR3 sequence: CASSQSTSGSNEQFF. The CDR3 DNA sequence: TGTGCCAGCAGCCAAAGCACTAGCGGGAGCAATGAGCAGTTCTTC.

This clone was counted a few times. This rearrangement joins TRBV2 to TRBJ1-2; D may be TRBD1 (6 bases). This CDR3 region has 14 residues. Per the germline V gene, CDR1 is SNHLY and CDR2 is FYNNEI. The ends were cut back, 5 bases at V and 4 bases at J, with 14 bases in the middle. The CDR3 region is CASSYQGQLYGYTF. The CDR3 nucleotides are TGTGCCAGCAGTTATCAGGGGCAACTCTATGGCTACACCTTC.

The chain uses TRBV9 and TRBJ1-4; maybe TRBD1 (6 bases). V was shortened by 1 base and J by 7 bases, with 11 bases between the two germline ends. Looked up from germline, CDR1 is SGDLS and CDR2 is YYNGEE. The length of the CDR3 is 14 residues. The CDR3 is CASSVQGTGEKLFF. CDR3 nucleotides: TGTGCCAGCAGCGTACAGGGGACGGGTGAAAAACTGTTTTTT.

The V and J genes are TRBV15 and TRBJ1-1, with D unresolved. Trimming cost V 4 bases and J 2 bases, with 8 bases left between them. Per germline, CDR1 LNHNV and CDR2 YYDKDF (reference sequence). There are 13 residues in the CDR3. The DNA for the CDR3 is TGTGCCACCAGCATGGGCCGAAACACTGAAGCTTTCTTT. This gives the protein CATSMGRNTEAFF.

The V and J genes are TRBV2 and TRBJ1-1; 8 nucleotides match TRBD1. Germline loops: CDR1 SNHLY, CDR2 FYNNEI. With V trimmed by 4 bases and J by 1 base, 5 bases remained unmatched. The CDR3 is made up of 15 amino acids. DNA for the CDR3: TGTGCCAGCAGTGGGAACAGGGGGGAGAACACTGAAGCTTTCTTT. Amino acid sequence: CASSGNRGENTEAFF.